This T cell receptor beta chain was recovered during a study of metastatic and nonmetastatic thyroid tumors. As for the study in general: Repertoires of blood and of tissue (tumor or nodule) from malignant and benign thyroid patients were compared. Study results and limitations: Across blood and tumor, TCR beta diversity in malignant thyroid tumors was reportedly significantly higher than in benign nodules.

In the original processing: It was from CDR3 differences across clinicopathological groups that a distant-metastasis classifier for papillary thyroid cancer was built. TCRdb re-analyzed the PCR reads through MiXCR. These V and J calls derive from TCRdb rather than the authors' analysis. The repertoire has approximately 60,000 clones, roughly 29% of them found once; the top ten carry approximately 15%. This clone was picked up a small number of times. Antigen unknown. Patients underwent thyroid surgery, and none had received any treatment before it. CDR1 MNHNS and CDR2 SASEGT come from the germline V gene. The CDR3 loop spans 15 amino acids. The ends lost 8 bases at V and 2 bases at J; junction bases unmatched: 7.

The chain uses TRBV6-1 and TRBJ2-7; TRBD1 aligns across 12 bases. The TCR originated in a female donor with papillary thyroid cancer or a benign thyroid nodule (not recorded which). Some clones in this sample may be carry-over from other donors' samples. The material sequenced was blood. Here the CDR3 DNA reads TGTGCCAGCGAGGTCCGGGACAGGGGGCCCTACGAGCAGTACTTC. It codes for CASEVRDRGPYEQYF.